This T cell receptor (beta chain) was observed in a study of OX40 agonist ivuxolimab in advanced cancers. The CDR3 covers 14 residues. The J segment lost 5 bases and the V segment lost 4 bases, leaving 4 bases of the junction unmatched. Germline assignment: CDR1 MGHRA and CDR2 YSYEKL. The study, taken as a whole, reports: CD8+ T cells were the subset that, on average, had more expanded clones than CD4+.

Notes on this clone: Its antigen is not known. Other DNA sequences from this sample encode an identical CDR3 as well.

Using immunoSEQ multiplex PCR, the repertoire was profiled, and TCRdb retains in-frame clones only, with some absent. Of roughly 34,000 clones listed, around four fifths are singletons. The J gene is TRBJ2-5, the V gene TRBV4-1, with 10 bases aligning to TRBD2. This TCR derives from an adult with an advanced solid tumor such as melanoma, head and neck, liver or kidney cancer. The input for sequencing was CD4+ or CD8+ T cells sorted from blood, taken in a trial of the OX40 agonist ivuxolimab. In nucleotides, the CDR3 is TGCGCCAGCAGCCTAGCGGGGGGTGGCGAGACCCAGTACTTC. Protein sequence: CASSLAGGGETQYF.